Following are 23 T cell receptor beta chains from one sample sequenced in a study of early T cells in non-severe SARS-CoV-2 infection. TCRdb re-derived calls from the 5' RACE reads in MiXCR, one entry per CDR3 protein. The sample includes about 56,000 distinct CDR3 sequences, roughly 16% of them seen just once. The sample here was whole blood, taken at baseline. These receptors were obtained from an adult who was a healthcare worker with PCR-confirmed SARS-CoV-2 infection or an uninfected control (not recorded which).

DNA of the CDR3: TGTGCCAGCAGCCAAATAAGACAGGGCGGTGAGCAGTTCTTC. As protein: CASSQIRQGGEQFF. The rearrangement uses TRBV9 and TRBJ2-1; TRBD1 aligns across 7 bases. The CDR3 is made up of 14 amino acids. Germline values: CDR1 SGDLS, CDR2 YYNGEE. J lost 9 bases, V lost 4 bases, and 10 bases had no gene match.

The chain couples TRBV7-6 to TRBJ2-7; TRBD2 agrees at 10 bases. The V gene end was trimmed by 3 bases and the J gene end by 7 bases; junction bases not matched to a gene: 9. CDR3 length equals 15 residues. CDR1 and CDR2 from the germline V gene are SGHVS and FNYEAQ. CDR3 in amino acids: CASSLVLAGRGEQYF. CDR3 coding DNA: TGTGCCAGCAGCTTGGTACTAGCGGGAAGGGGAGAGCAGTACTTC.

J is TRBJ2-7 and V is TRBV4-1, with 8 bases identical to TRBD2. V was clipped by 4 bases and J by 7 bases; unmatched bases: 12. CDR3 length: 15 residues. The germline CDR1 and CDR2 sequences are MGHRA and YSYEKL. The CDR3 region is CASSPQGLDEGEQYF. The CDR3 DNA follows: TGCGCCAGCAGCCCCCAGGGACTAGATGAGGGGGAGCAGTACTTC.

The chain has TRBV10-3 and TRBJ2-3, with 8 bases that match TRBD2. The CDR3 contains 17 residues. Germline CDR1 reads ENHRY; CDR2 reads SYGVKD. V lost 0 bases and J lost 4; bases outside the gene matches: 9. The DNA for the CDR3 is TGTGCCATCAGTGAGTCAAGCGGGAGTTTGATCGCAGATACGCAGTATTTT. It translates to CAISESSGSLIADTQYF.

V is TRBV10-2 and J is TRBJ1-1, with D possibly TRBD1 on 5 matching bases. This CDR3 spans 13 amino acids. CDR1 and CDR2 from the germline V gene are WSHSY and SAAADI. Trimming took off 2 bases at V and 6 bases at J, with 10 bases between the two ends. CDR3 region: CASSEPGEAEAFF. The CDR3 nucleotides read TGCGCCAGCAGTGAGCCGGGGGAGGCTGAAGCTTTCTTT.

This clonotype was picked up a small number of times. The chain is built from TRBV27 and TRBJ1-1; no firm D call. V lost 6 bases and J lost 4, with 18 bases in between. The CDR3 is 15 amino acids. CDR1 MNHEY and CDR2 SMNVEV come from the germline V gene (reference sequence). CDR3 sequence reads: CASRTGGGWSTEAFF. The CDR3 DNA reads TGTGCCAGCAGAACGGGAGGTGGTTGGAGCACTGAAGCTTTCTTT.

The chain recombines TRBV7-9 with TRBJ1-1, with D perhaps TRBD1 (5 bases). The germline V gene has CDR1 SEHNR and CDR2 FQNEAQ (reference sequence). V lost 5 bases and J 8 bases, leaving 15 bases between the germline ends. There are 13 residues in the CDR3. The CDR3 coding sequence is TGTGCCAGCAGCCCCCCTGGGGGGATAGAAGCTTTCTTT. Protein: CASSPPGGIEAFF. Supplemented by reference TRBV7-9 and TRBJ1-1, the full variable domain reads DTGVSQNPRHKITKRGQNVTFRCDPISEHNRLYWYRQTLGQGPEFLTYFQNEAQLEKSRLLSDRFSAERPKGSFSTLEIQRTEQGDSAMYLCASSPPGGIEAFFGQGTRLTVV.

This clonotype was seen a handful of times. This chain joins TRBV6-2 or TRBV6-3 and TRBJ2-1; D is perhaps TRBD1 (5 bases). This CDR3 is 14 amino acids long. CDR1 and CDR2 (germline): MNHEY, SVGEGT. The V and J ends lost 4 bases and 9 bases respectively, with 16 bases between them. CDR3 in DNA: TGTGCCAGCAGTTCCCAGGGTAGCCGTAGTGAGCAGTTCTTC. It translates to CASSSQGSRSEQFF.

The chain couples TRBV5-1 to TRBJ2-3; 9 nucleotides agree with TRBD2. CDR3 length equals 14 residues. Germline trimming cut 2 bases from V and 6 bases from J; bases unmatched to any gene: 4. Germline CDR1 SGHRS, CDR2 YFSETQ. As DNA, the CDR3 is TGCGCCAGCAGCTTCGAGCGGGGGGTGGATACGCAGTATTTT. It specifies CASSFERGVDTQYF.

The chain couples TRBV19 to TRBJ2-2; 7 bases align to TRBD1. The CDR3 runs to 15 residues. Unmatched junction bases numbered 8, after V lost 4 bases and J lost 6 bases. Germline lookup yields CDR1 LNHDA and CDR2 SQIVND (reference sequence). CDR3 bases: TGTGCCAGTAGTAAGACAGGGCGGTCATCCGGGGAGCTGTTTTTT. Translation gives CASSKTGRSSGELFF. The full variable domain, its missing parts supplied by reference TRBV19 and TRBJ2-2, is DGGITQSPKYLFRKEGQNVTLSCEQNLNHDAMYWYRQDPGQGLRLIYYSQIVNDFQKGDIAEGYSVSREKKESFPLTVTSAQKNPTAFYLCASSKTGRSSGELFFGEGSRLTVL.

This rearrangement joins TRBV4-1 to TRBJ1-3; D unresolved. CDR1 is MGHRA and CDR2 is YSYEKL in the germline V gene. V lost 1 base to trimming and J lost 2 bases, with 9 bases between them. The length of the CDR3 is 15 residues. Here the CDR3 DNA reads TGCGCCAGCAGCCAAGGAGGGAGAACTGGAAACACCATATATTTT. Amino acids: CASSQGGRTGNTIYF.

The chain employs TRBV4-2 and TRBJ2-5; 7 bases are a match to TRBD2. This CDR3 spans 16 amino acids. Germline lookup yields CDR1 LGHNA and CDR2 YNFKEQ. The J segment lost 3 bases and the V segment lost 0 bases, leaving 7 bases of the junction unmatched. In nucleotides, the CDR3 is TGTGCCAGCAGCCAAGATTTAGGGAGGGCCAAAGAGACCCAGTACTTC. The encoded protein is CASSQDLGRAKETQYF.

This clonotype came up many times. The chain combines TRBV19 with TRBJ2-1; TRBD2 agrees at 9 bases. This CDR3 has 16 residues. The V segment lost 3 bases and the J segment 6 bases; nucleotides outside the gene matches: 9. CDR1 LNHDA and CDR2 SQIVND come from the germline V gene (reference sequence). CDR3 residues: CASSMRTSVRGNEQFF. CDR3 coding DNA: TGTGCCAGTAGTATGAGGACTAGCGTCCGAGGCAATGAGCAGTTCTTC.

The chain joins TRBV19 to TRBJ2-7, with 8 bases aligning to TRBD2. Germline V gives CDR1 LNHDA, CDR2 SQIVND (reference sequence). The length of the CDR3 is 14 residues. The trim removed 3 bases at V and 3 bases at J, leaving 4 bases unmatched. The CDR3 DNA follows: TGTGCCAGTAGTATGAGTAGCGGGATCTACGAGCAGTACTTC. Translated, it gives CASSMSSGIYEQYF.

The J gene is TRBJ1-4, the V gene TRBV20-1; D possibly corresponds to TRBD1 (6 bases). Germline loops: CDR1 DFQATT, CDR2 SNEGSKA (reference sequence). The CDR3 sequence is 14 residues long. V dropped 6 bases and J dropped 4 bases, with 15 bases sitting between them. CDR3 DNA: TGCAGTGCCCGAAGGGGGACAATTAATGAAAAACTGTTTTTT. The encoded protein is CSARRGTINEKLFF.

The chain combines TRBV11-2 with TRBJ2-7; D is ambiguous. The CDR3 has 14 amino acids. V was cut by 1 base and J by 0 bases, with 7 bases left in between. Germline V lookup: CDR1 SGHAT, CDR2 FQNNGV. DNA of the CDR3: TGTGCCAGCAGCTTAGTTGGCACCTCCTACGAGCAGTACTTC. This encodes CASSLVGTSYEQYF.

The rearrangement joins TRBV20-1 to TRBJ2-1, with D unclear. There are 15 residues in the CDR3. Trimming cost V 0 bases and J 8 bases, with 17 bases left between them. From germline, CDR1 is DFQATT and CDR2 SNEGSKA (reference sequence). The CDR3 sequence: CSARDHRPLVDEQFF. The DNA for the CDR3 is TGCAGTGCTAGAGATCACCGTCCCCTTGTGGATGAGCAGTTCTTC.

This chain joins TRBV20-1 and TRBJ1-5; D not resolved. Trimming shortened V by 3 bases and J by 3 bases, and 9 bases separated the two germline ends. The CDR3 has 13 amino acids. Per the germline V gene, CDR1 is DFQATT and CDR2 is SNEGSKA (reference sequence). In DNA form, the CDR3 reads TGCAGTGCTAGTAGCAGGATCAATCAGCCCCAGCATTTT. Translating gives CSASSRINQPQHF.

In this sample, this clonotype turned up a few times. This chain joins TRBV2 and TRBJ1-5; D uncertain. The CDR3 contains 13 residues. CDR1 and CDR2 (germline): SNHLY, FYNNEI. V was shortened by 3 bases and J by 0 bases, with 3 bases between the two germline ends. The CDR3 DNA sequence: TGTGCCAGCAGTGAGTTTAGCAATCAGCCCCAGCATTTT. The encoded protein is CASSEFSNQPQHF.

The sample holds a few counts of this clonotype. The CDR3 reads CATRLRDGAGNTIYF. The DNA of the CDR3 is TGTGCCACCCGACTCCGGGACGGAGCTGGAAACACCATATATTTT. The rearrangement links TRBV12-3 or TRBV12-4 to TRBJ1-3; perhaps TRBD1 as D (5 bases). The CDR3 has 15 amino acids. V shed 10 bases and J shed 2 bases, with 18 bases lying between them.

This clonotype was detected a few times. This sequence joins TRBV4-2 and TRBJ2-3; unclear D gene. V was pared by 4 bases and J by 4 bases, with 9 bases between. This CDR3 contains 13 residues. Germline CDR1 LGHNA, CDR2 YNFKEQ. For the CDR3, the DNA is TGTGCCAGCAGCCTCAGGAATTCAGATACGCAGTATTTT. Encoded protein: CASSLRNSDTQYF.

The chain carries TRBV5-4 and TRBJ2-7; 9 bases fit TRBD1. V gave up 4 bases and J gave up 6 bases; unmatched junction bases: 8. Germline-derived CDR1 and CDR2 are SGHNT and YYREEE (reference sequence). CDR3 length equals 14 residues. The CDR3 DNA reads TGTGCCAGCAGCCCGGGACAGGGTAGGGGCGAGCAGTACTTC. Residues: CASSPGQGRGEQYF.

This clonotype was found a few times. The chain couples TRBV20-1 to TRBJ1-3; TRBD1 might be the D (5 bases). Trimming removed 6 bases from V and 2 bases from J, with 14 bases in between. The CDR3 has 14 residues. Germline CDR1 and CDR2: DFQATT and SNEGSKA (reference sequence). CDR3 sequence: CSAVSGGPGNTIYF. CDR3 in DNA: TGCAGTGCCGTTTCCGGGGGTCCTGGAAACACCATATATTTT.